This passage covers 13 T cell receptor beta chains from one sample sequenced in a study of cytomegalovirus exposure and HLA in healthy donors. The PCR employed 60 Vbeta primers together with 13 Jbeta primers. Sequencing used immunoSEQ multiplex PCR; TCRdb keeps in-frame clones, though not all of them. The profile covers roughly 120,000 clones, with about 80% appearing a single time and around 3.2% taken by the ten largest. The specimen was PBMCs. Every receptor here comes from a woman aged 55-70 years in good health and CMV-seropositive.

This chain links TRBV9 with TRBJ2-7; 9 positions match TRBD1. The junction had 9 bases not matched to a gene; V was cut back by 1 base and J by 4 bases. Germline assignment: CDR1 SGDLS and CDR2 YYNGEE. CDR3 length equals 16 residues. The CDR3, as DNA: TGTGCCAGCAGCGTATTACCGGGACAGGGTTATTACGAGCAGTACTTC. Encoded protein: CASSVLPGQGYYEQYF.

V is TRBV25-1 and J is TRBJ2-2, with TRBD2 identical over 9 bases. V lost 1 base and J lost 4; bases outside the gene matches: 4. There are 16 residues in the CDR3. The germline gives CDR1 MGHDK, CDR2 SYGVNS. CDR3 nucleotides: TGTGCCAGCAGTGAATGGTTAGCGGGAGTCACCGGGGAGCTGTTTTTT. Translating gives CASSEWLAGVTGELFF.

The chain has TRBV29-1 and TRBJ2-5, with D perhaps TRBD1 (6 bases). V lost 1 base, J lost 1 base, and 16 bases lay in between. Per germline, CDR1 SQVTM and CDR2 ANQGSEA. The CDR3 is 16 amino acids. CDR3 sequence reads: CSVEGVYRVGQETQYF. The DNA for the CDR3 is TGCAGCGTTGAAGGGGTTTACAGGGTCGGCCAAGAGACCCAGTACTTC.

The CDR3 nucleotides are TGTGCCAGCTCAGCCAGGACTAGCGGGAGCTCGGGAGCGCCCGGGGAGCTGTTTTTT. As protein: CASSARTSGSSGAPGELFF. The rearrangement joins TRBV18 to TRBJ2-2; TRBD2 agrees at 13 bases. Unmatched junction bases numbered 15, after V lost 5 bases and J lost 6 bases. Looked up from germline, CDR1 is KGHSH and CDR2 is LQKENI. There are 19 residues in the CDR3.

CDR3 sequence (DNA): TGTGCAAGTCGCTTAGAGTCTGCGGGGCTTAAAGAGACCCAGTACTTC. This translates into CASRLESAGLKETQYF. The chain employs TRBV12-2 and TRBJ2-5; TRBD2, as called in the table, went unchecked against the DNA. TRBV12-2 is recorded as a pseudogene. This CDR3 has 16 residues.

This clone was recorded only once. V is TRBV19 and J is TRBJ2-2; D might be TRBD1 (5 bases). V was pared by 6 bases and J by 0 bases, with 5 bases between. The CDR3 consists of 13 residues. Germline V gives CDR1 LNHDA, CDR2 SQIVND (reference sequence). In nucleotides, the CDR3 is TGTGCCAGTAGGGGGCCGAACACCGGGGAGCTGTTTTTT. This sequence encodes CASRGPNTGELFF.

The sample holds a few counts of this clone. The chain is built from TRBV9 and TRBJ2-1, with TRBD2 matching 10 bases. Trimming took 0 bases from V and 4 from J; bases not matched to a gene: 4. Per the germline V gene, CDR1 is SGDLS and CDR2 is YYNGEE. The CDR3 is 16 residues long. In DNA, the CDR3 is TGTGCCAGCAGCGTAGGGACTAGCGGAGCATACAATGAGCAGTTCTTC. Translating gives CASSVGTSGAYNEQFF.

This chain connects TRBV6-4 to TRBJ2-3; maybe TRBD2 (6 bases). This CDR3 has 15 residues. CDR1 and CDR2 from the germline V gene are MRHNA and SNTAGT. The V end was cut by 0 bases, the J end by 1 base, with 8 bases between. In nucleotides, the CDR3 is TGTGCCAGCAGTGACTCAGTAGCGGGCACAGATACGCAGTATTTT. It yields the protein CASSDSVAGTDTQYF.

The J gene is TRBJ1-5, the V gene TRBV19; a weak D match, TRBD1 (6 bases). The germline gives CDR1 LNHDA, CDR2 SQIVND (reference sequence). Trimming cost V 3 bases and J 2 bases, with 11 bases left between them. The CDR3 covers 15 residues. For the CDR3, the DNA is TGTGCCAGTAGTATGACAGGATCGGGCAATCAGCCCCAGCATTTT. It is translated as CASSMTGSGNQPQHF. Together with reference TRBV19 and TRBJ1-5, the CDR3 gives the full variable domain: DGGITQSPKYLFRKEGQNVTLSCEQNLNHDAMYWYRQDPGQGLRLIYYSQIVNDFQKGDIAEGYSVSREKKESFPLTVTSAQKNPTAFYLCASSMTGSGNQPQHFGDGTRLSIL.

A word on this clone: The sample has other DNA sequences that encode this CDR3 too. This rearrangement joins TRBV19 to TRBJ2-7; D is possibly TRBD1 (6 bases). Germline V gene lookup returns CDR1 LNHDA and CDR2 SQIVND (reference sequence). The CDR3 runs 19 residues. Trimming took off 1 base at V and 4 bases at J, with 26 bases between the two ends. CDR3 nucleotide sequence: TGTGCCAGTAGTATAGCGACAGGAGACCATCCCCTCTTGAAATACGAGCAGTACTTC. Its translation: CASSIATGDHPLLKYEQYF.

This chain joins TRBV10-1 and TRBJ2-3; D gene uncertain. Trimming removed 4 bases at V and 2 bases at J, with 10 bases between. The CDR3 is made up of 14 amino acids. Germline V gene lookup returns CDR1 WNHNN and CDR2 SYGVQD (reference sequence). CDR3 in DNA: TGCGCCAGCAGTGTAACAGTATCCACAGATACGCAGTATTTT. Translating gives CASSVTVSTDTQYF.

This chain uses TRBV27 with TRBJ2-7; D is uncertain. V lost 6 bases to trimming and J lost 2 bases, with 14 bases between them. This CDR3 contains 14 residues. Germline V gene lookup returns CDR1 MNHEY and CDR2 SMNVEV (reference sequence). The CDR3 coding sequence is TGTGCCAGCAGCCCCGGAGAGATTGCCTACGAGCAGTACTTC. Amino acid sequence: CASSPGEIAYEQYF.

For the CDR3, the DNA is TGTGCCAGCAGCGCAATAGGCCCGCCGGGCCTCCACTTT. This encodes CASSAIGPPGLHF. The chain has TRBV27 and TRBJ1-6, with D unresolved. CDR3 length: 13 amino acids. Germline CDR1 is MNHEY and CDR2 is SMNVEV (reference sequence). V was pared by 6 bases and J by 15 bases, with 18 bases between.